Each of the 8 T cell receptor beta chains below was sequenced from the same sample in a study of blood T cells in healthy people across ages. The authors ran a second PCR of roughly 7 to 11 cycles using a sample-barcoded 5' primer and a J-beta primer mix. TCRdb used MiXCR to reprocess the 5' RACE reads, holding one entry per CDR3 protein. The data contain roughly 560,000 distinct CDR3 sequences, 24% of them singletons. The same data also went into a second study, on T cells of mothers and their children.

The sample taken for sequencing was blood. Receptors originate from a boy younger than 18 in good health.

This clonotype occurred a few times. The V call is TRBV3-1, the J call TRBJ1-1, with a weak D call TRBD1 (6 bases). The CDR3 loop spans 16 amino acids. Trimming took 4 bases from V and 8 from J, leaving 23 bases between them. Germline V CDR1 and CDR2: LGHDT, YNNKEL (reference sequence). CDR3 protein: CASSLRQAQLRKEAFF. The CDR3 region has the DNA TGTGCCAGCAGCCTTCGACAGGCCCAACTCCGGAAAGAAGCTTTCTTT.

This sequence joins TRBV10-3 and TRBJ2-7, with a possible D match to TRBD2 (5 bases). V lost 6 bases and J lost 7, with 19 bases in between. This CDR3 has 14 residues. The V gene's germline CDR1 is ENHRY and CDR2 SYGVKD. Written as DNA, the CDR3 is TGTGCCATCAGACGTGGACCTAACTCGGGGGAGCAGTACTTC. Translation gives CAIRRGPNSGEQYF.

This clonotype was seen only a few times. The CDR3 here is CSAPGGDLEDTF. The DNA for the CDR3 is TGCAGCGCCCCCGGGGGAGATTTAGAGGACACCTTC. This sequence joins TRBV29-1 and TRBJ1-2; a possible D gene is TRBD1 (5 bases). The CDR3 has 12 amino acids. Trimming removed 7 bases from V and 12 bases from J, with 21 bases in between. Germline-derived CDR1 and CDR2 are SQVTM and ANQGSEA.

This clonotype was observed a few times. This rearrangement joins TRBV20-1 to TRBJ2-7, with D perhaps matching TRBD1 or TRBD2 (5 bases each). Germline CDR1 reads DFQATT; CDR2 reads SNEGSKA (reference sequence). With 3 bases removed from V and 0 bases from J, the gap between germline ends came to 15 bases. The CDR3 sequence is 15 residues long. CDR3 DNA: TGCAGTGCTAGGGACACTTCAGGAGGCTCCTACGAGCAGTACTTC. Translating gives CSARDTSGGSYEQYF.

This clonotype was seen a few times. The chain recombines TRBV14 with TRBJ2-7; TRBD1 or TRBD2 may be the D gene (5 bases each). With 7 bases removed from V and 3 bases from J, the gap between germline ends came to 16 bases. Germline V gives CDR1 SGHDN, CDR2 FVKESK. The CDR3 has 14 amino acids. This CDR3 is CASNRTGRSYEQYF. In DNA form, the CDR3 reads TGTGCCAGCAACCGGACGGGACGGAGCTACGAGCAGTACTTC.

Only a few counts were recorded for this clonotype. V gene TRBV28 combines with J gene TRBJ2-7; no definite D call. The germline V gene has CDR1 MDHEN and CDR2 SYDVKM. The CDR3 is 13 amino acids. V was trimmed by 4 bases and J by 4 bases, leaving 11 bases between them. The CDR3 coding sequence is TGTGCCAGCAGTTCGCCTATGTCTTACGAGCAGTACTTC. Protein sequence: CASSSPMSYEQYF.

The sample holds a few counts of this clonotype. The chain employs TRBV27 and TRBJ2-1, with D possibly being TRBD2 (5 bases). Between the trimmed V and J ends, which lost 5 bases and 10 bases, there was a span of 12 bases. The CDR3 runs to 12 residues. In germline, CDR1 is MNHEY, CDR2 SMNVEV (reference sequence). CDR3 bases: TGTGCCAGCAGTCTGACCGGCGGGGAGCAGTTCTTC. This encodes CASSLTGGEQFF.

This sequence joins TRBV2 and TRBJ1-1; D might be TRBD1 (5 bases). In germline, CDR1 is SNHLY, CDR2 FYNNEI. With 5 bases removed from V and 1 base from J, the gap between germline ends came to 8 bases. The CDR3 covers 13 residues. The CDR3 sequence is CASSRQPNTEAFF. Here the CDR3 DNA reads TGTGCCAGCAGTAGACAGCCGAACACTGAAGCTTTCTTT.